A selection of T cell receptor beta chains follows, all from one sample in a study of identical twins. MiXCR, run by TCRdb on the 5' RACE reads, gives a single entry per CDR3 protein. The sample has about 520,000 distinct CDR3 sequences; about 20% are singletons. These data were also reused for a study on T cells expressing NK-cell markers.

Sequencing input: CD4+ T cells sorted from blood. The source is a woman under 30 in good health. The CDR3 runs from the conserved cysteine through the conserved F or W. A D gene is named only where the DNA matches it firmly. The size entry is marked missing in some rows and otherwise reads once, few, many or a size class.

cdr3_aa cdr3_nt clone_size d_call j_call v_call
CATSRELQAAEQYF TGTGCCACCAGCAGAGAGTTGCAGGCCGCCGAGCAGTACTTC - - TRBJ2-7 TRBV15
CASSLGDRDGNTIYF TGCGCCAGCAGCTTGGGGGACAGGGACGGAAACACCATATATTTT - TRBD1 TRBJ1-3 TRBV5-1
CSATKPDIRDEQYF TGCAGTGCTACCAAACCGGACATCCGCGACGAGCAGTACTTC - - TRBJ2-7 TRBV20-1
CASSQEQREAFF TGTGCCAGCAGCCAAGAACAGCGTGAAGCTTTCTTT - - TRBJ1-1 TRBV3-1
CASSPTLGTGGYEQYF TGTGCCAGCAGTCCTACCCTCGGGACAGGGGGCTACGAGCAGTACTTC many TRBD1 TRBJ2-7 TRBV12-3/TRBV12-4
CSARDLSNSGQFF TGCAGTGCTAGAGACCTCTCGAACAGCGGGCAGTTCTTC few - TRBJ2-1 TRBV20-1
CSARDLSDSLEEQYF TGCAGTGCTAGAGATCTTTCGGACAGCCTTGAGGAGCAGTACTTC - - TRBJ2-7 TRBV20-1
CAISLTGYTGELFF TGTGCCATCTCACTGACAGGGTACACCGGGGAGCTGTTTTTT once TRBD1 TRBJ2-2 TRBV7-9
CASSQAAPNEQFF TGCGCCAGCAGTCAAGCCGCGCCCAATGAGCAGTTCTTC few - TRBJ2-1 TRBV5-1
CASSQGLAVSYEQYF TGTGCCAGCAGCCAGGGGCTAGCGGTCTCCTACGAGCAGTACTTC - TRBD2 TRBJ2-7 TRBV14
CASSLKRGHNEQFF TGTGCCAGCAGTTTAAAACGAGGCCACAATGAGCAGTTCTTC few - TRBJ2-1 TRBV12-3/TRBV12-4
CASSVASETHEQYF TGTGCCAGCAGCGTAGCTAGCGAGACCCACGAGCAGTACTTC - - TRBJ2-7 TRBV9
CASSLGSTYEQYF TGTGCCAGCAGCTTAGGAAGTACCTACGAGCAGTACTTC many - TRBJ2-7 TRBV5-1
CSAKQVITYEQYF TGCAGTGCTAAACAGGTGATTACCTACGAGCAGTACTTC - - TRBJ2-7 TRBV20-1
CASSTSGDRLALQETQYF TGTGCCAGCAGTACGAGTGGGGACCGCCTAGCGCTGCAAGAGACCCAGTACTTC - - TRBJ2-5 TRBV25-1
CASSLERTGETQYF TGTGCCAGCAGTTTAGAACGGACAGGCGAGACCCAGTACTTC few TRBD1 TRBJ2-5 TRBV12-3/TRBV12-4
CASSVTTEGDIQYF TGTGCCAGCAGTGTTACCACCGAAGGGGACATTCAGTACTTC - - TRBJ2-4 TRBV2
CASSGRFNEQFF TGTGCCAGCAGCGGACGGTTTAATGAGCAGTTCTTC - - TRBJ2-1 TRBV6-2/TRBV6-3
CASSPGRGLKQPQHF TGTGCCAGCAGCCCAGGACGGGGCCTAAAGCAGCCCCAGCATTTT - - TRBJ1-5 TRBV12-3/TRBV12-4
CASSPWTSADSYNEQFF TGTGCCAGCAGCCCTTGGACTAGCGCCGACTCCTACAATGAGCAGTTCTTC - TRBD2 TRBJ2-1 TRBV9
CASSQLGNGRHDEQFF TGCGCCAGCAGCCAACTTGGGAACGGGAGACATGATGAGCAGTTCTTC few - TRBJ2-1 TRBV4-3
CASSGQMMDEQFF TGCGCCAGCAGTGGCCAGATGATGGATGAGCAGTTCTTC - - TRBJ2-1 TRBV10-2
CASSSLAIADTQYF TGTGCCAGCAGCTCCCTAGCGATCGCAGATACGCAGTATTTT few - TRBJ2-3 TRBV7-2
CASSFSPVRLTEQFF TGTGCCAGCAGTTTTTCGCCGGTGCGCCTCACTGAGCAGTTCTTC few - TRBJ2-1 TRBV27
CASSLAKEGDETQYF TGCGCCAGCAGCTTGGCCAAGGAGGGGGATGAGACCCAGTACTTC few - TRBJ2-5 TRBV5-1
CASSPKVRTSGTYEQYF TGTGCCAGCAGTCCAAAGGTCCGGACTAGCGGGACCTACGAGCAGTACTTC many TRBD2 TRBJ2-7 TRBV27
CASRRSSSYNEQFF TGTGCCAGCAGACGTAGTTCCTCCTACAATGAGCAGTTCTTC many - TRBJ2-1 TRBV12-3/TRBV12-4
CASSLGSRYGYTF TGTGCCAGCAGTTTAGGGTCCCGCTATGGCTACACCTTC few - TRBJ1-2 TRBV12-3/TRBV12-4
CAIHRDGGNTIYF TGTGCCATCCATAGGGATGGCGGAAACACCATATATTTT few - TRBJ1-3 TRBV10-3
CASSVTTGLNTQYF TGTGCCAGCAGCGTAACGACAGGGCTAAATACGCAGTATTTT many TRBD1 TRBJ2-3 TRBV9